This T cell receptor beta chain was documented in a study of Ad26.COV2.S vaccination and SARS-CoV-2 variants. On the study more broadly: Donor joined the COV1001 Ad26.COV2.S trial arm. The authors gave Ad26.COV2.S intramuscularly, either once or twice 56 days apart. Study-wide findings and caveats: Following vaccination, spike-specific CD8+ and CD4+ T cell responses reportedly exhibited substantial breadth.

CDR1 and CDR2 from the germline V gene are KGHDR and SFDVKD. The V gene lost 4 bases and the J gene lost 2 bases, with 12 bases spanning the gap. The CDR3 is 15 amino acids. As for treatment: roughly 19 received Ad26.COV2.S at low or high dose, single or two shots; five or six received placebo; per-sample allocation not given. Sampling was done on day 63 after the first vaccine or placebo injection. Boston supplied an adult donor aged 18-55 years. About this clone itself: Antigen: not known.

Using immunoSEQ multiplex PCR, the repertoire was profiled, and TCRdb retains in-frame clones only, with some absent. The sample consists of 410,000 or so clones, around 90% of them appearing once. The input for sequencing was peripheral blood, taken in a trial of Ad26.COV2.S vaccine versus placebo. The sequence derives from a person between 18 and 65 years old who received the Ad26.COV2.S COVID-19 vaccine or a placebo. The rearrangement links TRBV24-1 to TRBJ2-3; tentatively, D is TRBD2 (6 bases). CDR3 in amino acids: CATSETSQPTDTQYF. CDR3 sequence (DNA): TGTGCCACCAGTGAGACTAGTCAACCCACAGATACGCAGTATTTT.